This T cell receptor beta chain originates from a study of CD8+CD57+ T cells in acquired aplastic anemia. Only patients with CD8+CD57+ cell expansion on flow cytometry were chosen for sequencing. TCR beta VDJ and CDR3 were profiled, and genomic DNA was the template. Each CDR3 protein gets one entry after TCRdb re-called the reads with MiXCR. The sample has nearly 60,000 distinct CDR3 sequences; roughly three fifths are singletons. The CDR3 loop spans 13 amino acids. The junction had 4 bases not matched to a gene; V was cut back by 3 bases and J by 3 bases. The germline gives CDR1 SQVTM, CDR2 ANQGSEA. This clonotype was seen a handful of times. In this CDR3 the conserved last residue, phenylalanine or tryptophan, is missing, so a read error is likely.

The source is a human donor with aplastic anemia. Sequencing used sorted CD4+, CD8+, or CD8+CD57+ T cells (not recorded which) from PBMCs. The chain uses TRBV29-1 and TRBJ1-1; 7 bases fit TRBD1. CDR3 in amino acids: CSVDRGKDTEAFL. CDR3 in DNA: TGCAGCGTTGACAGGGGGAAGGACACTGAAGCTTTCCTT.